This TCR beta chain derives from a study of vaccination and CD4 T cells after COVID-19. The overall study: Sampling after COVID took place at a median of about 98 days (range 35 to 161) following diagnosis. Researchers treated cells with overlapping spike peptides taken from SARS-CoV-2, HCoV-NL63, HCoV-OC43 and HCoV-229E. Post-vaccine specimens were obtained a median around 79 days after dose two (range 14 to 241).

Trimming took 7 bases from V and 8 from J, leaving 19 bases between them. There are 14 residues in the CDR3. Sequencing of DNA taken from cultured CD4+ T cells relied on the Oncomine TCR Beta short-read assay. Each CDR3 protein gets one entry after TCRdb re-called the PCR reads with MiXCR. The sample yields approximately 6,700 distinct CDR3 sequences, roughly 52% seen once. With respect to this clonotype: What it binds is unknown.

Treatment specified: roughly 10-day PBMC culture with coronavirus spike peptide pools or control peptides (ViraFEST assay). These CD4+ T cells came from an unexposed donor, sampled before the COVID-19 pandemic (2011-2018). The sequenced sample was CD4+ T cells from blood, cultured in vitro. V is TRBV12-3 or TRBV12-4 and J is TRBJ2-3; D not resolved. This receptor was identified in a human donor in good health. CDR3 sequence: CASIKGSSRTTQYF. The CDR3 region has the DNA TGTGCCAGCATCAAGGGAAGTAGTAGAACTACGCAGTATTTT.